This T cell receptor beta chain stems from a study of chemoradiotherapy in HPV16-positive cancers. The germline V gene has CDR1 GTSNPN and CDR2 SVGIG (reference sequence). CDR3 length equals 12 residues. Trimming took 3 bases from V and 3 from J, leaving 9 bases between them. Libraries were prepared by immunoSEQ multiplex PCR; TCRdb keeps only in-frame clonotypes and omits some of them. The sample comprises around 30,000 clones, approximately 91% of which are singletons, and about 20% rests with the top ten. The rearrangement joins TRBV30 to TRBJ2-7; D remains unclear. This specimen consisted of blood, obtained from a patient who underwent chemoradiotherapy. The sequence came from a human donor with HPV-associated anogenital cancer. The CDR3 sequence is CAWRASIYEQYF. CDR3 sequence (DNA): TGTGCCTGGAGGGCTTCCATCTACGAGCAGTACTTC.